A selection of T cell receptor beta chains follows, all from one sample in a study of T-cell memory formation after mild COVID-19. Via MiXCR, TCRdb re-called the 5' RACE reads, giving one row per CDR3 protein. The sample comprises some 97,000 distinct CDR3 sequences, around 10% of which are singletons, and approximately 39% rests with the top ten. Sequences were obtained from PBMCs or a T cell subset sorted from them (not recorded which). Every receptor here comes from a young man who had mild COVID-19 (a few samples of this study predate the infection). Cell type and time point are not known. Each CDR3 is given with its conserved first and last residue. Each record gives: V gene, clone size, D gene, J gene, CDR3 length, CDR3 protein, CDR3 DNA. A D gene is named only where the DNA matches it firmly. Not all rows give a size; the values are once, few, many and, for expanded clones, a class.

TRBV6-4	many	-	TRBJ2-3	14	CASSDGGASDTQYF	TGTGCCAGCAGTGACGGGGGGGCCTCAGATACGCAGTATTTT
TRBV6-5	few	TRBD2	TRBJ2-1	16	CASSWSLAGDYNEQFF	TGTGCCAGCAGTTGGTCGCTAGCGGGGGACTACAATGAGCAGTTCTTC
TRBV27	few	-	TRBJ1-1	15	CASSSLGGASTEAFF	TGTGCCAGCAGTTCCTTGGGGGGGGCGAGCACTGAAGCTTTCTTT
TRBV6-2/TRBV6-3	-	-	TRBJ2-5	13	CASRIGGGETQYF	TGTGCCAGCAGAATCGGAGGTGGAGAGACCCAGTACTTC
TRBV9	few	TRBD1	TRBJ1-1	18	CASSVEGDRGGMNTEAFF	TGTGCCAGCAGCGTAGAAGGGGACAGGGGGGGCATGAACACTGAAGCTTTCTTT
TRBV9	few	-	TRBJ2-3	12	CASSADSDTQYF	TGTGCCAGCAGCGCAGATTCCGATACGCAGTATTTT
TRBV11-2	many	-	TRBJ2-1	11	CASSLGYEQFF	TGTGCCAGCAGCTTAGGCTATGAGCAGTTCTTC
TRBV28	-	-	TRBJ2-4	16	CASSFAGRNLENIQYF	TGTGCCAGCAGTTTTGCAGGGAGGAATTTAGAAAACATTCAGTACTTC
TRBV7-9	-	TRBD2	TRBJ2-1	17	CASSFRGGPFSYNEQFF	TGTGCCAGCAGCTTTCGCGGGGGGCCCTTCTCCTACAATGAGCAGTTCTTC
TRBV12-3/TRBV12-4	few	-	TRBJ1-2	11	CASSPGRDYTF	TGTGCCAGCAGCCCGGGACGGGACTACACCTTC
TRBV5-1	few	-	TRBJ2-3	16	CASSFYGGAYTDTQYF	TGCGCCAGCAGCTTCTACGGCGGCGCTTACACAGATACGCAGTATTTT
TRBV7-6	few	-	TRBJ1-2	18	CASSLLEPAQGRDYGYTF	TGTGCCAGCAGCTTACTCGAGCCAGCACAGGGACGGGACTATGGCTACACCTTC
TRBV7-2	many	-	TRBJ2-5	15	CASSLGGGPQETQYF	TGTGCCAGCAGCTTAGGTGGGGGGCCCCAAGAGACCCAGTACTTC
TRBV7-6	once	-	TRBJ1-1	14	CASSQRQGYDEAFF	TGTGCCAGCAGCCAGAGGCAAGGGTACGATGAAGCTTTCTTT
TRBV4-1	few	TRBD2	TRBJ2-5	20	CASSQGESSGGVLGQETQYF	TGCGCCAGCAGCCAAGGAGAATCTAGCGGGGGGGTTTTGGGACAAGAGACCCAGTACTTC
TRBV5-5	-	-	TRBJ1-3	15	CASSIDGYSGNTIYF	TGTGCCAGCAGTATCGACGGATACTCTGGAAACACCATATATTTT
TRBV18	few	-	TRBJ1-1	17	CASSPTRAVGLNTEAFF	TGTGCCAGCTCACCGACTAGGGCCGTCGGTTTGAACACTGAAGCTTTCTTT
TRBV7-9	many	TRBD2	TRBJ2-5	17	CASSAGLAGIWQETQYF	TGTGCCAGCAGCGCCGGACTAGCGGGAATTTGGCAAGAGACCCAGTACTTC
TRBV5-1	-	-	TRBJ2-1	13	CASSFDLGNEQFF	TGCGCCAGCAGCTTCGACCTGGGGAATGAGCAGTTCTTC
TRBV4-3	-	-	TRBJ1-2	13	CASSLRQADGYTF	TGCGCCAGCAGCCTCCGACAGGCCGATGGCTACACCTTC
TRBV27	many	TRBD1	TRBJ1-1	14	CASSLNTGGRVAFF	TGTGCCAGCAGTTTAAACACAGGGGGCAGGGTAGCTTTCTTT
TRBV2	-	TRBD1	TRBJ2-2	15	CASSGPDRAAGELFF	TGTGCCAGCAGTGGCCCCGACAGGGCCGCCGGGGAGCTGTTTTTT
TRBV5-1	few	-	TRBJ2-1	15	CASSLGVESHNEQFF	TGCGCCAGCAGCTTGGGAGTAGAATCGCACAATGAGCAGTTCTTC
TRBV4-3	few	-	TRBJ2-2	14	CASSQDSVPGELFF	TGCGCCAGCAGCCAAGATAGCGTCCCCGGGGAGCTGTTTTTT
TRBV6-1	many	TRBD2	TRBJ2-1	15	CASRTLRLADNEQFF	TGTGCCAGCAGGACCCTTAGACTAGCGGACAATGAGCAGTTCTTC
TRBV4-2	-	TRBD2	TRBJ2-7	14	CASSQYGTTYEQYF	TGTGCCAGCAGCCAGTACGGGACTACTTACGAGCAGTACTTC
TRBV12-3/TRBV12-4	few	-	TRBJ1-4	14	CASSLQGRAEKLFF	TGTGCCAGCAGTTTGCAGGGGCGCGCTGAAAAACTGTTTTTT
TRBV6-5	few	-	TRBJ2-3	14	CASSYGWATDTQYF	TGTGCCAGCAGTTACGGCTGGGCGACAGATACGCAGTATTTT
TRBV11-3	-	TRBD2	TRBJ2-7	16	CASSFGLAGTSYEQYF	TGTGCCAGCAGCTTCGGACTAGCGGGAACCTCCTACGAGCAGTACTTC